Each of the 30 T cell receptor beta chains below was sequenced from the same sample in a study of blood T cells in healthy people across ages. Primers used in a second PCR of roughly 7 to 12 cycles were a sample-barcoded 5' primer and a J-beta primer mix. A single record per CDR3 protein comes from TCRdb applying MiXCR to the 5' RACE reads. The top ten hold 22% of the sample, which has about 800,000 distinct CDR3 sequences, roughly 60% seen once. Sequencing used blood. The source of these receptors is a man aged 30-40 years in good health.

This clonotype has a handful of counts. This sequence joins TRBV27 and TRBJ1-2, with TRBD1 identical over 7 bases. The V and J ends lost 5 bases and 4 bases, in that order; junction bases with no gene match: 28. Germline V CDR1 and CDR2: MNHEY, SMNVEV (reference sequence). The CDR3 runs 21 residues. The CDR3 here is CASSQPGYTGDGTRALYGYTF. Here the CDR3 DNA reads TGTGCCAGCAGTCAACCGGGATACACAGGGGATGGAACTAGGGCCCTCTATGGCTACACCTTC.

This clonotype was seen a handful of times. The chain joins TRBV5-1 to TRBJ1-2; D is unclear. The V and J ends lost 4 bases and 5 bases respectively, with 15 bases between them. This CDR3 is built from 14 residues. The V gene's germline CDR1 is SGHRS and CDR2 YFSETQ. CDR3 nucleotide sequence: TGCGCCAGCAGCCGGGAAACCCTTTGGTATGGCTACACCTTC. Its protein product is CASSRETLWYGYTF.

With regard to this clonotype: Sequence at one end of the junction differs from germline and may be a read error. The chain recombines TRBV4-3 with TRBJ2-1; 13 bases align to TRBD2. There are 16 residues in the CDR3. The germline CDR1 and CDR2 sequences are LGHNA and YSLEER. This CDR3 reads CASGQGTSGNFNEQFF. The CDR3 nucleotides read TGCGCCAGCGGCCAAGGGACTAGCGGGAACTTCAATGAGCAGTTCTTC.

J is TRBJ2-7 and V is TRBV14, with TRBD2 as a possible D gene (6 bases). V gave up 3 bases and J gave up 4 bases, with 16 bases separating them. The CDR3 spans 15 residues. The germline gives CDR1 SGHDN, CDR2 FVKESK. The chain's CDR3 is CASSQGIGRGYEQYF. The CDR3 DNA reads as TGTGCCAGCAGCCAGGGGATCGGGAGAGGGTACGAGCAGTACTTC.

The chain is built from TRBV4-2 and TRBJ2-7; 7 bases agree with TRBD2. Germline V CDR1 and CDR2: LGHNA, YNFKEQ. The CDR3 extends over 15 amino acids. V was pared by 1 base and J by 2 bases, with 5 bases of the junction left unmatched. CDR3 protein: CASSQAGTTAYEQYF. As DNA, the CDR3 is TGTGCCAGCAGCCAAGCCGGGACTACAGCCTACGAGCAGTACTTC.

The chain is built from TRBV5-1 and TRBJ2-1, with a weak D call TRBD2 (5 bases). This CDR3 comprises 14 residues. Germline V CDR1 and CDR2: SGHRS, YFSETQ. The V and J ends lost 0 bases and 8 bases respectively, with 12 bases between them. For the CDR3, the DNA is TGCGCCAGCAGCTTGGCCCGCTGGCGGGATGAGCAGTTCTTC. Protein sequence: CASSLARWRDEQFF.

V is TRBV6-6 and J is TRBJ2-7; D may be TRBD2 (5 bases). The assigned J gene may be wrong: the sequence end matches TRBJ2-5 better. From germline, CDR1 is MNHNY and CDR2 SVGAGI (reference sequence). The CDR3 has 17 residues. In DNA form, the CDR3 reads TGTGCCAGCAGGGACCTCCGTCCGTCCCAGAGGAGGGAGACCCAGTACTTC. This translates into CASRDLRPSQRRETQYF.

The V gene is TRBV5-1, the J gene TRBJ2-7; no definite D call. Deletions cut 0 bases from V and 2 bases from J, with 12 bases between. The CDR3 is 15 residues long. Per the germline V gene, CDR1 is SGHRS and CDR2 is YFSETQ. The CDR3 loop is CASSLASTATYEQYF. The CDR3 bases are TGCGCCAGCAGCTTGGCCTCGACCGCAACCTACGAGCAGTACTTC.

The V gene is TRBV28, the J gene TRBJ2-7, with D possibly being TRBD2 (5 bases). The CDR3 contains 15 residues. The V end was cut by 6 bases, the J end by 7 bases, with 22 bases between. Germline CDR1 is MDHEN and CDR2 is SYDVKM. This CDR3 is CASRSLRWERREQYF. In DNA form, the CDR3 reads TGTGCCAGCAGATCCCTTCGGTGGGAGAGGAGGGAGCAGTACTTC. Full variable domain (rest looked up from reference TRBV28 and TRBJ2-7): DVKVTQSSRYLVKRTGEKVFLECVQDMDHENMFWYRQDPGLGLRLIYFSYDVKMKEKGDIPEGYSVSREKKERFSLILESASTNQTSMYLCASRSLRWERREQYFGPGTRLTVT.

In its sample, this clonotype was seen a few times. The rearrangement links TRBV4-2 to TRBJ2-5; 11 nucleotides agree with TRBD2. CDR1 LGHNA and CDR2 YNFKEQ come from the germline V gene. CDR3 size: 16 residues. Trimming cost V 3 bases and J 7 bases; bases outside gene matches: 10. CDR3 in amino acids: CASSQELAGASGTQYF. CDR3 DNA sequence: TGTGCCAGCAGCCAGGAACTAGCGGGAGCGTCAGGGACCCAGTACTTC.

The chain couples TRBV9 to TRBJ2-5; TRBD1 might be the D (5 bases). Looked up from germline, CDR1 is SGDLS and CDR2 is YYNGEE. The CDR3 length is 14 residues. V was shortened by 0 bases and J by 4 bases, with 10 bases between the two germline ends. CDR3 loop: CASSVGGRLETQYF. The DNA of the CDR3 is TGTGCCAGCAGCGTAGGGGGCAGATTAGAGACCCAGTACTTC. Combining the CDR3 with reference TRBV9 and TRBJ2-5 gives the whole variable domain DSGVTQTPKHLITATGQRVTLRCSPRSGDLSVYWYQQSLDQGLQFLIQYYNGEERAKGNILERFSAQQFPDLHSELNLSSLELGDSALYFCASSVGGRLETQYFGPGTRLLVL.

This clonotype was recorded a few times. The J gene is TRBJ2-6, the V gene TRBV20-1; D remains ambiguous. This CDR3 has 14 amino acids. Trimming took off 2 bases at V and 0 bases at J, with 5 bases between the two ends. Germline-derived CDR1 and CDR2 are DFQATT and SNEGSKA (reference sequence). The CDR3 nucleotides are TGCAGTGCTAGAAACACCTCTGGGGCCAACGTCCTGACTTTC. It codes for CSARNTSGANVLTF.

The J gene is TRBJ2-7, the V gene TRBV29-1; 7 nucleotides agree with TRBD1. The CDR3 is made up of 14 amino acids. V dropped 6 bases and J dropped 12; count of bases not matched to a gene: 20. The germline CDR1 and CDR2 sequences are SQVTM and ANQGSEA. The CDR3: CSVSGTDITSTRYF. The CDR3 DNA reads as TGCAGCGTCTCCGGGACAGACATAACTTCAACCCGGTACTTC.

This rearrangement joins TRBV7-2 to TRBJ2-1; D is perhaps TRBD1 (7 bases). This CDR3 region has 18 residues. Germline CDR1 is SGHTA and CDR2 is FQGNSA. V lost 2 bases and J lost 1, with 18 bases in between. CDR3 sequence reads: CASSLRESGGVSYNEQFF. For the CDR3, the DNA is TGTGCCAGCAGCTTACGGGAGTCAGGGGGAGTATCCTACAATGAGCAGTTCTTC.

The V gene is TRBV13, the J gene TRBJ2-4; tentatively, D is TRBD2 (5 bases). The J call is doubtful: the DNA matches TRBJ2-7 better. The CDR3 spans 14 residues. Germline loops: CDR1 PRHDT, CDR2 FYEKMQ (reference sequence). CDR3 region: CASSPASSTHEQYF. CDR3 nucleotide sequence: TGTGCCAGCAGCCCCGCGTCTAGCACCCACGAGCAGTACTTC.

The chain uses TRBV10-3 and TRBJ2-5; D may be TRBD1 or TRBD2 (5 bases each). In germline, CDR1 is ENHRY, CDR2 SYGVKD. The CDR3 length is 14 residues. V lost 8 bases, J lost 5 bases, and 18 bases lay in between. The CDR3 spells CAIGWGGPSETQYF. Here the CDR3 DNA reads TGTGCCATCGGTTGGGGCGGGCCGTCGGAGACCCAGTACTTC.

The chain combines TRBV20-1 with TRBJ1-5; the D gene is possibly TRBD1 (5 bases). This CDR3 has 16 residues. The germline V gene has CDR1 DFQATT and CDR2 SNEGSKA (reference sequence). Between the trimmed V and J ends, which lost 3 bases and 1 base, there was a span of 16 bases. The CDR3 region is CSARSWQGSSNQPQHF. CDR3 DNA sequence: TGCAGTGCTAGGAGTTGGCAGGGCAGCAGCAATCAGCCCCAGCATTTT.

The chain uses TRBV20-1 and TRBJ2-3, with D possibly TRBD2 on 6 matching bases. V shed 3 bases and J shed 2 bases, with 9 bases lying between them. From germline, CDR1 is DFQATT and CDR2 SNEGSKA (reference sequence). The CDR3 is 13 residues long. The CDR3 sequence: CSASGEDTDTQYF. The CDR3 DNA follows: TGCAGTGCTAGCGGGGAGGACACAGATACGCAGTATTTT.

The J gene is TRBJ2-7, the V gene TRBV4-2, with D perhaps TRBD1 (6 bases). The CDR3 totals 15 residues. V dropped 0 bases and J dropped 5 bases, with 14 bases sitting between them. Germline CDR1 LGHNA, CDR2 YNFKEQ. CDR3 sequence: CASSQDPSGANEQYF. CDR3 nucleotide sequence: TGTGCCAGCAGCCAAGATCCTTCAGGGGCAAACGAGCAGTACTTC.

The chain has TRBV3-1 and TRBJ1-2, with D unresolved. Germline CDR1 and CDR2: LGHDT and YNNKEL (reference sequence). The V end lost 1 base, the J end lost 6 bases, and 18 bases lay between the germline ends. The CDR3 is 16 residues long. The CDR3 DNA is TGTGCCAGCAGCCAAGTATATGCAGGCGGGAAAGATGGCTACACCTTC. Its translation is CASSQVYAGGKDGYTF.

The chain recombines TRBV5-1 with TRBJ2-7; a weak D match, TRBD1 (6 bases). Germline lookup yields CDR1 SGHRS and CDR2 YFSETQ. Deletions cut 4 bases from V and 11 bases from J, with 25 bases between. The CDR3 covers 15 residues. CDR3 sequence (DNA): TGCGCCAGCAGCGAAGAATCCCAGACAGGCGATAGGAAGTACTTC. Translating it yields CASSEESQTGDRKYF.

The rearrangement links TRBV29-1 to TRBJ2-1, with 13 positions matching TRBD2. The V gene end was trimmed by 5 bases and the J gene end by 4 bases; junction bases not matched to a gene: 11. The CDR3 spans 17 residues. Germline lookup yields CDR1 SQVTM and CDR2 ANQGSEA. The CDR3 sequence: CSVKGQGTSGAYNEQFF. The DNA of the CDR3 is TGCAGCGTTAAGGGACAGGGGACTAGCGGGGCTTACAATGAGCAGTTCTTC.

The chain uses TRBV27 and TRBJ2-7; tentatively, D is TRBD1 (5 bases). In germline, CDR1 is MNHEY, CDR2 SMNVEV (reference sequence). CDR3 length: 14 residues. Trimming shortened V by 6 bases and J by 4 bases, and 16 bases separated the two germline ends. The chain's CDR3 is CASRFRATRYEQYF. The CDR3 DNA reads as TGTGCCAGCAGATTCAGGGCGACCCGATACGAGCAGTACTTC.

This clonotype has just one count. The chain couples TRBV12-3 or TRBV12-4 to TRBJ2-3; D not certain. V was cut by 7 bases and J by 0 bases, with 11 bases left in between. CDR3 length: 14 residues. The chain's CDR3 is CASTPGQSTDTQYF. CDR3 nucleotide sequence: TGTGCCAGCACTCCCGGCCAAAGCACAGATACGCAGTATTTT.

This chain links TRBV9 with TRBJ2-1; 10 nucleotides line up with TRBD2. V lost 0 bases, J lost 9 bases, and 9 bases stayed unmatched. The CDR3 has 16 amino acids. Germline assignment: CDR1 SGDLS and CDR2 YYNGEE. The chain's CDR3 is CASSVGDPRLAGEQFF. The CDR3 DNA follows: TGTGCCAGCAGCGTAGGGGATCCGAGACTAGCGGGTGAGCAGTTCTTC.

The V and J genes are TRBV4-3 and TRBJ2-7; 10 bases are a match to TRBD1. CDR1 and CDR2 (germline): LGHNA, YSLEER. V lost 0 bases and J lost 9; bases outside the gene matches: 8. The CDR3 is 15 residues long. Here the CDR3 reads CASSQEGTGAIRQYF. CDR3 nucleotides: TGCGCCAGCAGCCAAGAGGGGACAGGGGCGATCAGGCAGTACTTC.

The V gene is TRBV3-1, the J gene TRBJ2-7, with D possibly matching TRBD2 (6 bases). With 8 bases removed from V and 1 base from J, the gap between germline ends came to 15 bases. The CDR3 is 14 amino acids. In germline, CDR1 is LGHDT, CDR2 YNNKEL (reference sequence). Written as DNA, the CDR3 is TGTGCCAGCTCAAAGGGGACTCCGTCCTACGAGCAGTACTTC. It translates to CASSKGTPSYEQYF.

In its sample, this clonotype was seen a few times. The chain combines TRBV20-1 with TRBJ2-4; possibly TRBD1 or TRBD2 for D (5 bases each). The J call is doubtful: the DNA matches TRBJ2-7 better. The germline gives CDR1 DFQATT, CDR2 SNEGSKA (reference sequence). This CDR3 is 14 amino acids long. CDR3 protein: CSAPFGGSSYEQYF. Written as DNA, the CDR3 is TGCAGTGCCCCCTTTGGGGGAAGTTCCTACGAGCAGTACTTC.

The CDR3 DNA reads TGTGCCAGCAGCCAAGAGGGAGTGAACACTGAAGCTTTCTTT. It codes for CASSQEGVNTEAFF. The chain uses TRBV4-2 and TRBJ1-1; D is undetermined. V gave up 0 bases and J gave up 0 bases, with 5 bases separating them. CDR1 is LGHNA and CDR2 is YNFKEQ in the germline V gene. This CDR3 contains 14 residues.

The chain recombines TRBV5-1 with TRBJ2-1; D uncertain. This CDR3 contains 14 residues. The V end was cut by 6 bases, the J end by 2 bases, with 12 bases between. CDR1 and CDR2 (germline): SGHRS, YFSETQ. The CDR3 region is CASKEERPYNEQFF. CDR3 in DNA: TGCGCCAGCAAAGAGGAGAGACCCTACAATGAGCAGTTCTTC.